The 22 T cell receptor beta chains presented below share a single source sample, sequenced in a study of cytomegalovirus exposure and HLA in healthy donors. The PCR used 60 Vbeta and 13 Jbeta primers. The table came from immunoSEQ multiplex PCR; TCRdb's copy has only in-frame clones and leaves some out. The table lists 85,000 to 110,000 clones, roughly 80% of them singletons. What was sequenced was PBMCs. The receptors come from a man aged 50 to 59 in good health and CMV-seropositive.

Regarding this clone: The same CDR3 arises from other DNA sequences in this sample as well. V and J are TRBV5-1 and TRBJ2-2; D is unresolved. Looked up from germline, CDR1 is SGHRS and CDR2 is YFSETQ. The CDR3 contains 15 residues. Trimming took off 0 bases at V and 2 bases at J, with 8 bases between the two ends. This CDR3 reads CASSLVAVNTGELFF. The CDR3 DNA reads TGCGCCAGCAGCTTGGTCGCGGTAAACACCGGGGAGCTGTTTTTT.

V gene TRBV11-2 combines with J gene TRBJ2-7; TRBD2 aligns across 8 bases. This CDR3 spans 14 amino acids. V was pared by 6 bases and J by 1 base, with 5 bases of the junction left unmatched. Germline V gene sequence: CDR1 SGHAT, CDR2 FQNNGV. The CDR3 spells CASRSGGSSYEQYF. CDR3 nucleotide sequence: TGTGCCAGCAGGTCGGGGGGGAGTTCCTACGAGCAGTACTTC.

The chain has TRBV6-1 and TRBJ2-5; 9 nucleotides align to TRBD2. V lost 4 bases and J lost 6; bases outside the gene matches: 15. This CDR3 is 17 amino acids long. The germline V gene has CDR1 MNHNS and CDR2 SASEGT. The CDR3 loop reads CASSAPGVAGVGKTQYF. CDR3 DNA sequence: TGTGCCAGCAGTGCCCCTGGGGTAGCGGGAGTGGGTAAGACCCAGTACTTC.

The chain carries TRBV7-2 and TRBJ1-5; 10 nucleotides match TRBD1. The length of the CDR3 is 15 residues. Germline lookup yields CDR1 SGHTA and CDR2 FQGNSA. V dropped 4 bases and J dropped 4; count of bases not matched to a gene: 4. The CDR3 region has the DNA TGTGCCAGCAGCTATTGGACAGGGGGTAATCAGCCCCAGCATTTT. Protein product: CASSYWTGGNQPQHF.

The chain combines TRBV13 with TRBJ2-7; TRBD2 aligns across 13 bases. CDR3 size: 17 residues. CDR1 and CDR2 (germline): PRHDT, FYEKMQ (reference sequence). The junction had 7 bases not matched to a gene; V was cut back by 2 bases and J by 3 bases. The CDR3 nucleotides are TGTGCCAGCAGCTTACGGGAGGGACTAGCGGGGAACTACGAGCAGTACTTC. The encoded protein is CASSLREGLAGNYEQYF.

This rearrangement joins TRBV5-5 to TRBJ2-3; 9 bases map to TRBD1. The V gene end was trimmed by 6 bases and the J gene end by 4 bases; junction bases not matched to a gene: 18. The CDR3 runs to 18 residues. Germline lookup yields CDR1 SGHKS and CDR2 YYEKEE (reference sequence). This CDR3 reads CASNTFGPGQGVSDTQYF. CDR3 DNA sequence: TGTGCCAGCAACACTTTTGGACCGGGACAGGGCGTGTCAGATACGCAGTATTTT.

V usage is TRBV29-1 and J usage is TRBJ2-6; 7 bases match TRBD2. Germline CDR1 and CDR2: SQVTM and ANQGSEA. CDR3 length: 18 residues. The ends lost 0 bases at V and 4 bases at J; junction bases unmatched: 12. The CDR3 is CSVEDPREAPGGANVLTF. The CDR3 DNA is TGCAGCGTTGAAGATCCCCGGGAGGCCCCCGGGGGGGCCAACGTCCTGACTTTC.

CDR3 sequence reads: CASSLVAGGRSQPQHF. The CDR3 region has the DNA TGTGCCAGCAGCTTAGTGGCAGGGGGGCGTAGTCAGCCCCAGCATTTT. The chain employs TRBV7-2 and TRBJ1-5, with TRBD1 matching 7 bases. This CDR3 has 16 amino acids. The junction had 9 bases not matched to a gene; V was cut back by 1 base and J by 6 bases. Germline CDR1 SGHTA, CDR2 FQGNSA.

The chain joins TRBV11-3 to TRBJ1-2; 7 nucleotides agree with TRBD1. The CDR3 sequence is 13 residues long. CDR1 and CDR2 (germline): SGHNT, YENEEA. V lost 3 bases to trimming and J lost 6 bases; unmatched junction nucleotides: 4. CDR3 loop: CASSFQGGDGYTF. In DNA, the CDR3 is TGTGCCAGCAGCTTCCAGGGGGGAGATGGCTACACCTTC.

The chain has TRBV5-1 and TRBJ1-4; D is perhaps TRBD1 (6 bases). Trimming shortened V by 3 bases and J by 6 bases, and 15 bases separated the two germline ends. Germline V gives CDR1 SGHRS, CDR2 YFSETQ. The CDR3 covers 15 residues. CDR3 nucleotide sequence: TGCGCCAGCAGCTCGCCGGGACAAGAACATGAAAAACTGTTTTTT. Translated, it gives CASSSPGQEHEKLFF.

The genes are TRBV18 and TRBJ2-3; tentative D call: TRBD2 (5 bases). The germline gives CDR1 KGHSH, CDR2 LQKENI. The CDR3 totals 17 residues. V dropped 3 bases and J dropped 0 bases, with 16 bases sitting between them. CDR3 amino acids: CASSPRGVLASTDTQYF. CDR3 in DNA: TGTGCCAGCTCACCCCGGGGAGTACTCGCTAGCACAGATACGCAGTATTTT.

This clone showed up just once. V usage is TRBV28 and J usage is TRBJ2-6; D may be TRBD2 (5 bases). The CDR3 consists of 18 residues. The ends were cut back, 4 bases at V and 0 bases at J, with 16 bases in the middle. Germline assignment: CDR1 MDHEN and CDR2 SYDVKM. CDR3 coding DNA: TGTGCCAGCAGTTATCAGAGGACTGGGAGCTCTGGGGCCAACGTCCTGACTTTC. As protein: CASSYQRTGSSGANVLTF.

The chain combines TRBV9 with TRBJ2-7; tentative D call: TRBD2 (5 bases). The germline V and J ends were trimmed by 4 bases and 3 bases, with 11 bases remaining between them. CDR3 length: 13 residues. Germline V CDR1 and CDR2: SGDLS, YYNGEE. The DNA of the CDR3 is TGTGCCAGCAGCTACGGACTGGACTACGAGCAGTACTTC. Translation: CASSYGLDYEQYF.

The chain joins TRBV2 to TRBJ2-3; TRBD2 agrees at 9 bases. Losses at the gene ends were 5 bases for V and 4 bases for J; bases not matched to a gene: 16. CDR3 length: 18 amino acids. Germline V gene lookup returns CDR1 SNHLY and CDR2 FYNNEI. The CDR3 here is CASSIISGRLGLADTQYF. The DNA of the CDR3 is TGTGCCAGCAGTATCATTAGCGGGAGATTGGGATTAGCAGATACGCAGTATTTT.

V is TRBV4-1 and J is TRBJ2-3; 12 bases are a match to TRBD2. Germline lookup yields CDR1 MGHRA and CDR2 YSYEKL. V gave up 2 bases and J gave up 6 bases; unmatched junction bases: 6. The CDR3 totals 16 residues. The CDR3 protein is CASSQTSGTSGDTQYF. CDR3 DNA sequence: TGCGCCAGCAGCCAAACCTCCGGGACTAGCGGGGATACGCAGTATTTT.

This clone has more than one count but fewer than ten. The chain has TRBV7-9 and TRBJ2-7, with 9 bases lining up with TRBD2. This CDR3 has 14 amino acids. V lost 3 bases, J lost 5 bases, and 5 bases stayed unmatched. Germline assignment: CDR1 SEHNR and CDR2 FQNEAQ (reference sequence). Written as DNA, the CDR3 is TGTGCCAGCAGCTTTAGCGGGAGTTCCCACGAGCAGTACTTC. Amino acid sequence: CASSFSGSSHEQYF.

The V call is TRBV11-2, the J call TRBJ2-1; 14 bases are shared with TRBD2. The junction had 6 bases not matched to a gene; V was cut back by 1 base and J by 10 bases. Germline V gives CDR1 SGHAT, CDR2 FQNNGV. The CDR3 consists of 16 residues. CDR3 bases: TGTGCCAGCAGCTTAGCCGGGACTAGCGGGAGAGAAGAGCAGTTCTTC. Protein sequence: CASSLAGTSGREEQFF.

V is TRBV27 and J is TRBJ2-5; no clear D. The J call may be in error: the DNA end matches TRBJ2-7 better. The germline V gene has CDR1 MNHEY and CDR2 SMNVEV (reference sequence). The CDR3 consists of 10 residues. CDR3 sequence reads: CASSLYEQYF. The CDR3 DNA reads TGTGCCAGCAGTCTCTACGAGCAGTACTTC.

V and J are TRBV27 and TRBJ2-7; TRBD2 is a possible D gene (6 bases). Germline V lookup: CDR1 MNHEY, CDR2 SMNVEV (reference sequence). The CDR3 runs to 12 residues. Trimming took off 3 bases at V and 6 bases at J, with 9 bases between the two ends. CDR3 residues: CASSLPGGEQYF. The CDR3 bases are TGTGCCAGCAGTTTGCCCGGGGGCGAGCAGTACTTC.

The V call is TRBV6-5, the J call TRBJ2-1; 8 positions match TRBD1. In germline, CDR1 is MNHEY, CDR2 SVGAGI. This CDR3 contains 13 residues. Germline trimming cut 8 bases from V and 16 bases from J; bases unmatched to any gene: 16. The CDR3 region has the DNA TGTGCCAGCGGATCCCCCGCTCGGACAGGGTACTTCTTC. Amino acid sequence: CASGSPARTGYFF.

This clone was found once. CDR3: CASSTPGSHEQYF. The DNA of the CDR3 is TGTGCCAGCAGCACGCCGGGGAGCCACGAGCAGTACTTC. V and J are TRBV7-9 and TRBJ2-7, with D possibly TRBD2 on 5 matching bases. Germline CDR1 is SEHNR and CDR2 is FQNEAQ (reference sequence). The CDR3 runs 13 residues. The V end was cut by 5 bases, the J end by 5 bases, with 13 bases between.

The chain is built from TRBV28 and TRBJ2-7, with TRBD2 as a possible D gene (6 bases). Trimming took off 6 bases at V and 2 bases at J, with 11 bases between the two ends. The CDR3 length is 13 residues. Germline V lookup: CDR1 MDHEN, CDR2 SYDVKM. The CDR3 reads CASRLSGAYEQYF. CDR3 sequence (DNA): TGTGCCAGCAGGCTTTCGGGGGCCTACGAGCAGTACTTC.